The 29 T cell receptor beta chains below come from one sample, sequenced in a study of Ad26.COV2.S vaccination and SARS-CoV-2 variants. The treatment is: around 19 received Ad26.COV2.S at low or high dose, single or two shots; roughly five received placebo; per-sample allocation not given. Sampling happened 63 days after the first vaccine or placebo injection. TCRdb's table, derived via immunoSEQ multiplex PCR, lists solely in-frame clones and lacks some. The data hold about 680,000 clones, with 70% to 90% observed a single time. The sequencing used peripheral blood, collected in a trial of Ad26.COV2.S vaccine versus placebo. All receptors derive from a person between 18 and 60 years old who received the Ad26.COV2.S COVID-19 vaccine or a placebo.

This clone has just a few counts. The chain is built from TRBV25-1 and TRBJ2-1, with 10 bases matching TRBD2. The CDR3 extends over 14 amino acids. The V segment lost 4 bases and the J segment 7 bases; nucleotides outside the gene matches: 4. Germline loops: CDR1 MGHDK, CDR2 SYGVNS. The DNA for the CDR3 is TGTGCCAGCAGTGCCCAACTAGCGGGAAATGAGCAGTTCTTC. Amino acid sequence: CASSAQLAGNEQFF.

The rearrangement links TRBV6-2 or TRBV6-3 to TRBJ2-4, with D unclear. The germline gives CDR1 MNHEY, CDR2 SVGEGT. CDR3 length equals 11 residues. The germline V and J ends were trimmed by 4 bases and 6 bases, with 4 bases remaining between them. CDR3 in amino acids: CASSSRNIQYF. The DNA for the CDR3 is TGTGCCAGCAGTTCTAGAAACATTCAGTACTTC.

The chain joins TRBV7-2 to TRBJ2-7; D not resolved. The length of the CDR3 is 15 residues. V was trimmed by 5 bases and J by 2 bases, leaving 16 bases between them. Germline CDR1 reads SGHTA; CDR2 reads FQGNSA. DNA of the CDR3: TGTGCCAGCAGCCCAGCGTCTGGTTTAGCCTACGAGCAGTACTTC. Protein product: CASSPASGLAYEQYF.

This clone was detected only once. The rearrangement uses TRBV3-1 (or the pseudogene TRBV3-2) and TRBJ1-4, with TRBD1 matching over 8 bases. Germline V gives CDR1 LGHDT, CDR2 YNNKEL (reference sequence). V trimming: 5 bases; J trimming: 8 bases; junction bases outside the gene matches: 7. There are 14 residues in the CDR3. Written as DNA, the CDR3 is TGTGCCAGCAGCACAGGGGGAGTCCGAGAAAAACTGTTTTTT. This gives the protein CASSTGGVREKLFF.

The table lists this clone with a count of one. This chain uses TRBV30 with TRBJ1-5; maybe TRBD1 (5 bases). Germline V CDR1 and CDR2: GTSNPN, SVGIG (reference sequence). Trimming shortened V by 1 base and J by 3 bases, and 10 bases separated the two germline ends. CDR3 length: 14 residues. CDR3 sequence: CAWSGPGYNQPQHF. The CDR3 DNA reads TGTGCCTGGAGTGGTCCAGGGTACAATCAGCCCCAGCATTTT.

The chain combines TRBV29-1 with TRBJ2-1; TRBD2 agrees at 13 bases. Trimming took 6 bases from V and 13 from J; bases not matched to a gene: 9. There are 13 residues in the CDR3. Per germline, CDR1 SQVTM and CDR2 ANQGSEA. The CDR3 loop is CSVQTGLAGAQFF. CDR3 sequence (DNA): TGCAGCGTGCAAACCGGACTAGCGGGAGCCCAGTTCTTC.

The genes are TRBV30 and TRBJ2-3; TRBD2 might be the D (6 bases). CDR3 length equals 15 residues. Germline CDR1 is GTSNPN and CDR2 is SVGIG (reference sequence). The ends were cut back, 0 bases at V and 4 bases at J, with 14 bases in the middle. CDR3 residues: CAWSVLWRDPDTQYF. The CDR3 bases are TGTGCCTGGAGTGTACTCTGGAGGGACCCAGATACGCAGTATTTT.

The chain uses TRBV10-3 and TRBJ1-2; weak D call: TRBD1 (5 bases). The CDR3 runs to 14 residues. V was cut by 7 bases and J by 8 bases, with 20 bases left in between. Germline V CDR1 and CDR2: ENHRY, SYGVKD. CDR3: CAITATRDLNGYTF. The CDR3 DNA sequence: TGTGCCATCACCGCAACAAGGGACCTTAACGGCTACACCTTC.

Only a few counts were recorded for this clone. V gene TRBV19 combines with J gene TRBJ1-4, with a weak D call TRBD1 (5 bases). This CDR3 contains 14 residues. The V end was cut by 7 bases, the J end by 8 bases, with 17 bases between. CDR1 LNHDA and CDR2 SQIVND come from the germline V gene (reference sequence). The CDR3 DNA is TGTGCCAGTACCGAATTGGGGGTTCGGGAAAAACTGTTTTTT. Translation: CASTELGVREKLFF. Full variable domain (outside the CDR3, taken from reference TRBV19 and TRBJ1-4): DGGITQSPKYLFRKEGQNVTLSCEQNLNHDAMYWYRQDPGQGLRLIYYSQIVNDFQKGDIAEGYSVSREKKESFPLTVTSAQKNPTAFYLCASTELGVREKLFFGSGTQLSVL.

The rearrangement joins TRBV10-3 to TRBJ2-2; no clear D. Germline CDR1 and CDR2: ENHRY and SYGVKD. This CDR3 has 13 residues. V dropped 2 bases and J dropped 7 bases, with 8 bases sitting between them. The CDR3 coding sequence is TGTGCCATCAGTGAGGAACGGATCGGGGAGCTGTTTTTT. Translating it yields CAISEERIGELFF.

The chain uses TRBV7-2 and TRBJ1-4; no clear D gene. There are 14 residues in the CDR3. Germline V gene data show CDR1 as SGHTA and CDR2 as FQGNSA. With 5 bases removed from V and 4 bases from J, the gap between germline ends came to 11 bases. The CDR3 is CASSPGSFNEKLFF. CDR3 DNA: TGTGCCAGCAGCCCTGGGTCGTTTAATGAAAAACTGTTTTTT. The variable domain in full, completed from reference TRBV7-2 and TRBJ1-4, reads GAGVSQSPSNKVTEKGKDVELRCDPISGHTALYWYRQSLGQGLEFLIYFQGNSAPDKSGLPSDRFSAERTGGSVSTLTIQRTQQEDSAVYLCASSPGSFNEKLFFGSGTQLSVL.

This clone was seen repeatedly, ten times or more. The chain has TRBV12-2 and TRBJ2-7; the D call in the table, TRBD2, was not verified against the DNA. TRBV12-2 is termed a pseudogene. The CDR3 consists of 17 residues. The CDR3, as DNA: TGTGCAAGTCGCTTAGAAAGGACTAGCGGGGACGCATACGAGCAGTACTTC. Encoded protein: CASRLERTSGDAYEQYF.

V and J are TRBV3-1 (or the pseudogene TRBV3-2) and TRBJ2-5; a possible D gene is TRBD1 (6 bases). Trimming left V 1 base short and J 4 bases short, with 19 bases between. Looked up from germline, CDR1 is LGHDT and CDR2 is YNNKEL (reference sequence). The CDR3 runs to 17 residues. The CDR3 region has the DNA TGTGCCAGCAGCCAAGCTGGGTTGGGGGCCAAGGGAGAGACCCAGTACTTC. It encodes CASSQAGLGAKGETQYF.

The chain has TRBV7-2 and TRBJ1-3, with TRBD1 identical over 7 bases. In germline, CDR1 is SGHTA, CDR2 FQGNSA. The V segment lost 4 bases and the J segment 1 base; nucleotides outside the gene matches: 1. The CDR3 runs 14 residues. CDR3 bases: TGTGCCAGCAGCTCAGGGGGTTCTGGAAACACCATATATTTT. Translating gives CASSSGGSGNTIYF.

V and J are TRBV6-4 and TRBJ2-7; D possibly uses TRBD1 or TRBD2 (5 bases each). The CDR3 runs 16 residues. Trimming took 4 bases from V and 4 from J, leaving 20 bases between them. Germline lookup yields CDR1 MRHNA and CDR2 SNTAGT. CDR3 amino acids: CASSVNFGTPPYEQYF. The CDR3 nucleotides are TGTGCCAGCAGTGTCAATTTCGGGACGCCGCCTTACGAGCAGTACTTC.

The V and J genes are TRBV10-3 and TRBJ1-3; D is perhaps TRBD1 (5 bases). CDR3 length equals 14 residues. The germline V gene has CDR1 ENHRY and CDR2 SYGVKD. V dropped 7 bases and J dropped 0 bases, with 10 bases sitting between them. The CDR3, as DNA: TGTGCCATCAAGCCCGGGGGCTCTGGAAACACCATATATTTT. Encoded protein: CAIKPGGSGNTIYF.

CDR3 protein: CSVEFRGRSETQYF. The CDR3 nucleotides are TGCAGCGTTGAGTTCCGCGGGAGATCGGAGACCCAGTACTTC. The chain employs TRBV29-1 and TRBJ2-5; 7 bases are shared with TRBD2. Germline CDR1 and CDR2: SQVTM and ANQGSEA. This CDR3 spans 14 amino acids. Unmatched junction bases numbered 9, after V lost 3 bases and J lost 5 bases.

The rearrangement uses TRBV18 and TRBJ1-1, with a possible D match to TRBD1 (6 bases). The V and J ends lost 2 bases and 0 bases respectively, with 7 bases between them. The germline V gene encodes CDR1 KGHSH and CDR2 LQKENI. There are 14 residues in the CDR3. CDR3 nucleotides: TGTGCCAGCTCACCAGCAGGGGTGAACACTGAAGCTTTCTTT. Translating it yields CASSPAGVNTEAFF.

This clone was found once. V is TRBV4-2 and J is TRBJ2-5; perhaps TRBD1 as D (5 bases). The ends were cut back, 0 bases at V and 7 bases at J, with 21 bases in the middle. The CDR3 totals 17 residues. Germline values: CDR1 LGHNA, CDR2 YNFKEQ. CDR3 loop: CASSQEYRQGPGGTQYF. The CDR3 DNA reads TGTGCCAGCAGCCAAGAGTATAGGCAGGGCCCTGGTGGGACCCAGTACTTC.

This chain uses TRBV9 with TRBJ2-7; the D gene is possibly TRBD1 (5 bases). This CDR3 region has 15 residues. CDR1 SGDLS and CDR2 YYNGEE come from the germline V gene. V lost 4 bases, J lost 3 bases, and 17 bases lay in between. The CDR3 is CASSSTDDSYYEQYF. The CDR3 bases are TGTGCCAGCAGCTCCACCGACGACAGCTACTACGAGCAGTACTTC.

This rearrangement joins TRBV27 to TRBJ2-6, with D perhaps being TRBD1 or TRBD2 (5 bases each). Trimming removed 1 base from V and 0 bases from J, with 10 bases in between. Germline V gene lookup returns CDR1 MNHEY and CDR2 SMNVEV (reference sequence). CDR3 length: 17 amino acids. CDR3 nucleotide sequence: TGTGCCAGCAGTTTATGGGACGGCAACTCTGGGGCCAACGTCCTGACTTTC. Its translation is CASSLWDGNSGANVLTF.

The chain uses TRBV7-9 and TRBJ2-7; TRBD2 aligns across 9 bases. V trimming: 0 bases; J trimming: 2 bases; junction bases outside the gene matches: 2. The CDR3 length is 15 residues. Looked up from germline, CDR1 is SEHNR and CDR2 is FQNEAQ (reference sequence). In nucleotides, the CDR3 is TGTGCCAGCAGCTTAGCGGCTAGCGGGACCTACGAGCAGTACTTC. It specifies CASSLAASGTYEQYF.

In this sample, this clone turned up once. The gene calls are TRBV5-6 and TRBJ2-5; D is uncertain. V shed 4 bases and J shed 4 bases, with 8 bases lying between them. Germline V gives CDR1 SGHDT, CDR2 YYEEEE. This CDR3 contains 12 residues. CDR3 region: CASSLTTETQYF. The CDR3, as DNA: TGTGCCAGCAGCCTTACTACAGAGACCCAGTACTTC.

The CDR3 is CASSHRGVGITEAFF. Here the CDR3 DNA reads TGTGCCAGCAGTCACCGGGGGGTAGGTATCACTGAAGCTTTCTTT. The chain combines TRBV6-5 with TRBJ1-1; a weak D match, TRBD1 (5 bases). In germline, CDR1 is MNHEY, CDR2 SVGAGI. V was cut by 5 bases and J by 4 bases, with 17 bases left in between. The CDR3 extends over 15 amino acids.

This rearrangement joins TRBV6-2 or TRBV6-3 to TRBJ2-1; 10 bases align to TRBD2. Germline V gene data show CDR1 as MNHEY and CDR2 as SVGEGT. With 0 bases clipped from V and 12 bases from J, the junction kept 11 bases outside the gene matches. The CDR3 has 16 amino acids. The CDR3 sequence is CASSYSISGGAYGQFF. The CDR3 DNA follows: TGTGCCAGCAGTTACTCGATAAGCGGGGGGGCCTATGGGCAGTTCTTC.

The V call is TRBV5-1, the J call TRBJ2-6; 10 nucleotides align to TRBD1. Germline lookup yields CDR1 SGHRS and CDR2 YFSETQ. J gave up 0 bases and V 4 bases, and 7 bases lay outside the gene matches. This CDR3 region has 18 residues. Written as DNA, the CDR3 is TGCGCCAGCAGCACCCCGGGACAGGGGTCCTCTGGGGCCAACGTCCTGACTTTC. Translating it yields CASSTPGQGSSGANVLTF.

This chain connects TRBV6-1 to TRBJ2-7; no clear D gene. Germline loops: CDR1 MNHNS, CDR2 SASEGT. The V and J ends lost 3 bases and 3 bases respectively, with 9 bases between them. The CDR3 is 13 residues long. CDR3 nucleotide sequence: TGTGCCAGCAGTGACCCCAATGACTACGAGCAGTACTTC. It translates to CASSDPNDYEQYF.

The chain carries TRBV7-2 and TRBJ1-5; D perhaps matches TRBD1 (5 bases). CDR1 and CDR2 from the germline V gene are SGHTA and FQGNSA. This CDR3 contains 15 residues. Trimming shortened V by 3 bases and J by 4 bases, and 13 bases separated the two germline ends. The chain's CDR3 is CASSFGSGFNQPQHF. The CDR3 nucleotides are TGTGCCAGCAGCTTCGGTTCAGGGTTTAATCAGCCCCAGCATTTT.

The rearrangement links TRBV5-8 to TRBJ1-1, with 7 bases identical to TRBD1. This CDR3 contains 14 residues. Per germline, CDR1 SGHTS and CDR2 YDEGEE. The V segment lost 3 bases and the J segment 5 bases; nucleotides outside the gene matches: 7. Written as DNA, the CDR3 is TGTGCCAGCAGCTACCGGGACAGTCCAACTGAAGCTTTCTTT. Its translation: CASSYRDSPTEAFF.